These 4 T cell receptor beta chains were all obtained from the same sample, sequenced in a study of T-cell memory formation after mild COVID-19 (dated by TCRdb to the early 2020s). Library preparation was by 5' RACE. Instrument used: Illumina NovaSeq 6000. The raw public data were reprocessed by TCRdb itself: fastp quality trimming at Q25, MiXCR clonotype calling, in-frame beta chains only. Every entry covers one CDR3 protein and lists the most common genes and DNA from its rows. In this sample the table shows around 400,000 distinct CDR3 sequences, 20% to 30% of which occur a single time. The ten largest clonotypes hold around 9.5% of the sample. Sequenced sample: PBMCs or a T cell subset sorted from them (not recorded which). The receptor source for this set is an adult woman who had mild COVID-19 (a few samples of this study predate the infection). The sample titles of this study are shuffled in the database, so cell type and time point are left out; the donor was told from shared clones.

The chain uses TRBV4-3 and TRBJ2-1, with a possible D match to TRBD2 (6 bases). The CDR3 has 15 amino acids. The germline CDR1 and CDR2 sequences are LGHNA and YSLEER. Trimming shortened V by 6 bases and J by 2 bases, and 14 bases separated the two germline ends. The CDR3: CASSLASVTYNEQFF. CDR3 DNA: TGCGCCAGCAGTTTGGCTAGCGTGACCTACAATGAGCAGTTCTTC.

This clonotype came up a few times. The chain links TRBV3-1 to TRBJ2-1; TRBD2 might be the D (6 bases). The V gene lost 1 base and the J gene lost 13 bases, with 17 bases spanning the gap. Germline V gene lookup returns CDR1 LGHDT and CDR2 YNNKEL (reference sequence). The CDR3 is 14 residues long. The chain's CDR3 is CASSQVSSGGRQFF. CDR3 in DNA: TGTGCCAGCAGCCAAGTGAGTAGCGGTGGGCGCCAGTTCTTC.

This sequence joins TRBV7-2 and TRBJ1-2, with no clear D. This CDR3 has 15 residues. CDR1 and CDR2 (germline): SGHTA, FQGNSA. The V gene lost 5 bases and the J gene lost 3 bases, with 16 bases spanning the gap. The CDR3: CASSERIYEDYGYTF. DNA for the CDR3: TGTGCCAGCAGCGAAAGGATATACGAGGACTATGGCTACACCTTC.

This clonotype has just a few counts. Here the CDR3 DNA reads TGTGCCAGCAGCCAATGGGGCACTGAAGCTTTCTTT. Translated: CASSQWGTEAFF. The gene calls are TRBV3-1 and TRBJ1-1; D is ambiguous. This CDR3 is built from 12 residues. With 2 bases removed from V and 4 bases from J, the gap between germline ends came to 5 bases. Germline V gene lookup returns CDR1 LGHDT and CDR2 YNNKEL (reference sequence).